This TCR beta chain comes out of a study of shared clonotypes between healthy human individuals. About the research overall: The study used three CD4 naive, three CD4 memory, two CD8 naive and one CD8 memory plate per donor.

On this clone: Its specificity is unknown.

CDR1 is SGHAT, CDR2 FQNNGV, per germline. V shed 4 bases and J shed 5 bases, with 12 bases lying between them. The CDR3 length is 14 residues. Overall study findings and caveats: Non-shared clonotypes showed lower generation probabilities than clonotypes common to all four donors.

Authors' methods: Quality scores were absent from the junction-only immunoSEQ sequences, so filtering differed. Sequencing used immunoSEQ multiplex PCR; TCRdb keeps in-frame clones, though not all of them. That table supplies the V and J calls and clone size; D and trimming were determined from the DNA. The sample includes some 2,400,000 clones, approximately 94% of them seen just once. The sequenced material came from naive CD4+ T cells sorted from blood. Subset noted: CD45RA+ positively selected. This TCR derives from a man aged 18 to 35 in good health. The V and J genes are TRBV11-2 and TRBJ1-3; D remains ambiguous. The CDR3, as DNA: TGTGCCAGCAGCTATTCGCTTAATCGAAACACCATATATTTT. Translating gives CASSYSLNRNTIYF.